This T cell receptor (beta chain) was captured by sequencing in a study of OX40 agonist ivuxolimab in advanced cancers. Study-wide background: Patients took ivuxolimab, an agonistic anti-OX40 (CD134) antibody. Points from the study as a whole: People who partly responded at 0.1-3.0 mg/kg had some of the least clonal expansion seen.

Assay used: immunoSEQ multiplex PCR; TCRdb lists only in-frame clones, some missing. The sample records some 100,000 clones, under 90% being singletons. With regard to this clone: Its antigen is still unknown.

Sequencing was performed on CD4+ or CD8+ T cells sorted from blood, taken in a trial of the OX40 agonist ivuxolimab. The sequence was obtained from an adult with an advanced solid tumor such as melanoma, head and neck, liver or kidney cancer.

The CDR3 sequence is CASSPLSELTNEKLFF. The CDR3 DNA reads TGTGCCAGCTCACCCCTTAGCGAACTAACTAATGAAAAACTGTTTTTT. The chain uses TRBV18 and TRBJ1-4; D ambiguous. The CDR3 has 16 residues. Trimming shortened V by 3 bases and J by 1 base, and 12 bases separated the two germline ends. Germline assignment: CDR1 KGHSH and CDR2 LQKENI. Complete variable domain (other parts from reference TRBV18 and TRBJ1-4): NAGVMQNPRHLVRRRGQEARLRCSPMKGHSHVYWYRQLPEEGLKFMVYLQKENIIDESGMPKERFSAEFPKEGPSILRIQQVVRGDSAAYFCASSPLSELTNEKLFFGSGTQLSVL.